This paragraph covers one T cell receptor beta chain sequence. There are a few counts of this clonotype. Its specific antigen is unknown. No per-base quality is available; no much larger clone lies one base away. This entry comes from a study of blood T cells in healthy people across ages (dated by TCRdb to between 2014 and 2016). General notes on the study: In model experiments, template switching captured about one uniquely barcoded TCR beta cDNA molecule for every two T cells. Donors were grouped into four age groups: young (average roughly 16 years), middle-aged (roughly 38), aged (62) and long-lived (82). Two additional independent replicas of 1 million unique cDNA reads from the same blood draw were analyzed for two donors (one aged 18 to 29 and one aged 80 or older). The study measured age-related changes in TCR beta repertoire diversity using deep sequencing normalized with unique cDNA molecular identifiers. To avoid experimental bias, donors of different ages were spread randomly across the sequencing lanes.

Libraries came from 5' RACE. Sequencing was performed on an Illumina HiSeq 2500. The second PCR ran for about 6 to 12 cycles and used a J-beta primer mix along with a sample-barcoded 5' primer. A template-switch 5' adaptor carrying 12 random nucleotides introduced a unique molecular identifier onto each TCR beta cDNA molecule. Each sample yielded at least 2.5 million CDR3-containing paired-end reads. The Mint cDNA synthesis kit, primed by a TRBC-specific oligonucleotide, was used to synthesize first-strand cDNA from all RNA. After uracil-DNA glycosylase treatment, a first 18-cycle PCR used universal primers M1SS and BC2_uni_R on all cDNA. For the original study's pipeline: Each sample was normalized by randomly selecting 1 million high-quality reads, each carrying a distinct molecular identifier. Reads with shared molecular identifiers were discarded instead of being binned into consensus sequences. MiTCR, run with a Q25 quality threshold and the strictest error-elimination algorithm, handled CDR3 identification, clonotype clustering and error correction. A nonparametric unseen species model with Euler transformation was used to estimate lower-bound total TCR beta diversity. The public reads were quality trimmed at Q25 with fastp and then assembled into clones with MiXCR by TCRdb, keeping productive beta chains. Duplicate CDR3 protein sequences are folded into a single record with the most common DNA and genes. The V and J calls reflect TCRdb's pipeline rather than the authors' work. This sample is represented by 1.5 million to 2 million distinct CDR3 sequences; roughly 32% of them were singletons. In total, the top ten clones hold approximately 10% of the sample.

The donors were 40 or so Caucasian individuals from Russia, aged roughly 6 to 95 years, who were systemically healthy. Ten milliliters of peripheral blood were drawn from each donor into EDTA-treated Vacutainer tubes. Ficoll-Paque density-gradient centrifugation was used to isolate PBMCs, with at least 6.5 million per sample. Trizol reagent was used to extract total RNA from the PBMCs, yielding at least 6 micrograms per sample. Naive CD45RAhigh/CD27high T cell percentages were measured by flow cytometry on a PBMC aliquot from every donor. Overall study results and their limits: Compared with the aged group, the long-lived group had more naive CD4+ T cells, fewer expanded clones and increased TCR diversity, a pattern suggesting age selection. Bulk unsorted PBMC profiling prevented conclusive comparison of naive and antigen-experienced compartments. Observed TCR beta diversity per million T cells fell roughly linearly with age, and a significant reduction was already apparent by age around 40. Because the CMV infection status of the donors was unknown, age-related changes in expanded clonotypes may potentially have been confounded. Observed TCR beta diversity correlated strongly with the percentage of naive T cells measured by flow cytometry. Estimates of total diversity from one million sequenced T cells were regarded as lower bounds and underestimates.

CDR1 and CDR2 (MGHRA, YSYEKL) derive from the germline V gene. V and J are truncated by 5 bases and 7 bases respectively, leaving an intervening sequence of 12 bases. The CDR3, cysteine through phenylalanine, is 13 amino acids long. The only DNA kept is the CDR3, 39 bases in frame from the first base. The sequence was collected from a woman between 25 and 40 years old in good health. This sequence uses TRBV4-1 and TRBJ1-5; the D gene is perhaps TRBD1, on 5 matching bases. The sample was blood. The CDR3 is CASSVQEAQPQHF. The base sequence is TGCGCCAGCAGCGTACAGGAGGCCCAGCCCCAGCATTTT.